Below, 5 T cell receptor beta chains from the same sample are listed, as sequenced in a study of blood T cell repertoires in COVID-19. The protocol was immunoSEQ multiplex PCR, while the TCRdb copy is restricted to in-frame clones and leaves out a portion. Counted here are over 400,000 clones, roughly nine tenths occurring once; the ten biggest clones make up approximately 8%. Sample: PBMCs or T cells enriched from blood (not recorded which). The receptors shown here come from a woman in her sixties who had recovered from COVID-19.

The rearrangement links TRBV11-3 to TRBJ1-1, with 7 positions matching TRBD1. Germline lookup yields CDR1 SGHNT and CDR2 YENEEA. This CDR3 comprises 16 residues. V trimming: 1 base; J trimming: 2 bases; junction bases outside the gene matches: 7. CDR3 protein: CASSLGTGEGNTEAFF. The DNA for the CDR3 is TGTGCCAGCAGCTTAGGTACAGGGGAAGGAAACACTGAAGCTTTCTTT.

V is TRBV20-1 and J is TRBJ2-1; no definite D call. Per germline, CDR1 DFQATT and CDR2 SNEGSKA (reference sequence). The CDR3 is 11 residues long. V shed 6 bases and J shed 8 bases, with 11 bases lying between them. As DNA, the CDR3 is TGCAGTGCGAGACGCGTGGATGAGCAGTTCTTC. Translating it yields CSARRVDEQFF.

V usage is TRBV19 and J usage is TRBJ1-1; TRBD1 matches 9 bases. Germline lookup yields CDR1 LNHDA and CDR2 SQIVND (reference sequence). This CDR3 spans 14 amino acids. V gave up 6 bases and J gave up 6 bases; unmatched junction bases: 8. CDR3 nucleotide sequence: TGTGCCAGTAGCCACGGACAGGGGATGGCTGAAGCTTTCTTT. Translated, it gives CASSHGQGMAEAFF.

The rearrangement uses TRBV4-1 and TRBJ1-5, with a possible D match to TRBD1 (5 bases). V was trimmed by 1 base and J by 1 base, leaving 5 bases between them. This CDR3 has 14 residues. The germline gives CDR1 MGHRA, CDR2 YSYEKL. CDR3 in DNA: TGCGCCAGCAGCCAAGGGACAAGCAATCAGCCCCAGCATTTT. It specifies CASSQGTSNQPQHF.

V usage is TRBV2 and J usage is TRBJ1-3, with D uncertain. This CDR3 spans 14 amino acids. Trimming removed 5 bases from V and 4 bases from J, with 12 bases in between. CDR1 is SNHLY and CDR2 is FYNNEI in the germline V gene. The CDR3 here is CASSRAGSGNTIYF. The CDR3 DNA follows: TGTGCCAGCAGTCGGGCGGGGAGCGGAAACACCATATATTTT.